The next 17 T cell receptor beta chains were all read from a single sample in a study of blood T cell repertoires in COVID-19 (dated by TCRdb to 2020 to 2022). Libraries were built with the immunoSEQ multiplex PCR assay. TCRdb took over this immuneACCESS table, retaining in-frame rearrangements with V and J assigned. Such tables are incomplete; in checked studies, under half of the missing clones stem from an unresolved V gene, and the remainder is unexplained. The sample contains a few hundred thousand clones, 85% of them found a single time. 2% to 3% of the sample rests with the top ten. The sample comprised PBMCs or T cells enriched from blood (not recorded which). These receptors originate from a woman aged 50 to 60 who had recovered from COVID-19.

The chain joins TRBV18 to TRBJ2-3; 7 positions agree with TRBD2. Unmatched junction bases numbered 8, after V lost 6 bases and J lost 5 bases. Germline values: CDR1 KGHSH, CDR2 LQKENI. The CDR3 is 14 residues long. The DNA for the CDR3 is TGTGCCAGCTCCCGCGGGGGAGGTGGAGATACGCAGTATTTT. Translated, it gives CASSRGGGGDTQYF.

The CDR3 DNA is TGCGCCAGCCGGGACAGCCACTACGAGCAGTACTTC. Its protein product is CASRDSHYEQYF. The rearrangement links TRBV4-1 to TRBJ2-7; 7 bases map to TRBD1. Germline CDR1 and CDR2: MGHRA and YSYEKL. The CDR3 runs 12 residues. Unmatched junction bases numbered 4, after V lost 8 bases and J lost 3 bases.

This clone was seen ten or more times. This chain connects TRBV5-6 to TRBJ1-2; D call uncertain. With 0 bases removed from V and 8 bases from J, the gap between germline ends came to 11 bases. Germline V gene data show CDR1 as SGHDT and CDR2 as YYEEEE. This CDR3 is 13 amino acids long. CDR3 in DNA: TGTGCCAGCAGCTTGGCCCTTTTAGAGGGCTACACCTTC. This translates into CASSLALLEGYTF.

The chain has TRBV19 and TRBJ2-2; weak D call: TRBD1 (6 bases). This CDR3 comprises 16 residues. Germline V gene sequence: CDR1 LNHDA, CDR2 SQIVND (reference sequence). The ends were cut back, 5 bases at V and 4 bases at J, with 17 bases in the middle. CDR3 bases: TGTGCCAGTAGTGCACCTTCCAACAGGGTCACCGGGGAGCTGTTTTTT. Translation gives CASSAPSNRVTGELFF.

V usage is TRBV23-1 and J usage is TRBJ1-1; TRBD1 matches at 9 bases. TRBV23-1 is recorded as an ORF, its role being uncertain. V was pared by 0 bases and J by 1 base, with 9 bases of the junction left unmatched. The CDR3 sequence is 18 residues long. The CDR3 is CASSQSGTGIRGNTEAFF. In DNA form, the CDR3 reads TGCGCCAGCAGTCAATCGGGGACAGGGATAAGGGGGAACACTGAAGCTTTCTTT.

The chain is built from TRBV5-1 and TRBJ1-3; 9 bases match TRBD1. The CDR3 totals 18 residues. The germline V gene encodes CDR1 SGHRS and CDR2 YFSETQ. The V gene end was trimmed by 0 bases and the J gene end by 0 bases; junction bases not matched to a gene: 7. The CDR3 coding sequence is TGCGCCAGCAGCTTGGGGGGACAGGGCCCTCTCTCTGGAAACACCATATATTTT. The encoded protein is CASSLGGQGPLSGNTIYF.

V and J are TRBV6-5 and TRBJ2-6; 7 positions match TRBD1. The CDR3 has 16 residues. CDR1 MNHEY and CDR2 SVGAGI come from the germline V gene. V lost 2 bases, J lost 2 bases, and 3 bases stayed unmatched. Written as DNA, the CDR3 is TGTGCCAGCAGTTACCTAGGGGGCACTGGGGCCAACGTCCTGACTTTC. Amino acid sequence: CASSYLGGTGANVLTF.

The chain couples TRBV7-2 to TRBJ1-3; the D is unclear. Germline-derived CDR1 and CDR2 are SGHTA and FQGNSA. V was pared by 7 bases and J by 0 bases, with 13 bases between. The CDR3 sequence is 15 residues long. CDR3 amino acids: CASIEAPSSGNTIYF. For the CDR3, the DNA is TGTGCCAGCATCGAGGCCCCGAGCTCTGGAAACACCATATATTTT.

The chain employs TRBV29-1 and TRBJ1-1; D remains ambiguous. There are 13 residues in the CDR3. The V end was cut by 1 base, the J end by 4 bases, with 10 bases between. Germline CDR1 and CDR2: SQVTM and ANQGSEA. CDR3 DNA sequence: TGCAGCGTTGAAGGCCCCGGTGTCACTGAAGCTTTCTTT. This sequence encodes CSVEGPGVTEAFF.

V and J are TRBV5-1 and TRBJ2-3; 7 bases map to TRBD2. The V and J ends lost 6 bases and 4 bases, in that order; junction bases with no gene match: 14. The CDR3 has 16 amino acids. CDR1 and CDR2 from the germline V gene are SGHRS and YFSETQ. CDR3 nucleotide sequence: TGCGCCAGCATCCCCGGTGGGGGGGGTTTCGCAGATACGCAGTATTTT. Its translation: CASIPGGGGFADTQYF.

The V gene is TRBV2, the J gene TRBJ1-2, with 8 bases that match TRBD1. The germline gives CDR1 SNHLY, CDR2 FYNNEI. This CDR3 contains 13 residues. V shed 8 bases, J shed 8 bases, and the junction held 10 bases outside the gene matches. Written as DNA, the CDR3 is TGTGCCAGCGCCCAGGACAGGGCGACGGGCTACACCTTC. Its translation: CASAQDRATGYTF.

This clone occurred once. The rearrangement uses TRBV11-2 and TRBJ1-5, with TRBD1 as a possible D gene (6 bases). The ends were cut back, 1 base at V and 7 bases at J, with 14 bases in the middle. CDR3 size: 15 residues. The germline V gene has CDR1 SGHAT and CDR2 FQNNGV. The CDR3 DNA follows: TGTGCCAGCAGCTTAGGAGGGAGGGGGGAGCAGCCCCAGCATTTT. It codes for CASSLGGRGEQPQHF.

This clone was observed a few times. J is TRBJ2-1 and V is TRBV10-2; TRBD2 matches 7 bases. Per the germline V gene, CDR1 is WSHSY and CDR2 is SAAADI. The CDR3 has 14 residues. V was pared by 0 bases and J by 8 bases, with 4 bases of the junction left unmatched. CDR3 region: CASSESGGPYEQFF. The DNA of the CDR3 is TGCGCCAGCAGTGAGTCGGGAGGGCCTTATGAGCAGTTCTTC.

This clone was picked up a small number of times. The chain joins TRBV18 to TRBJ2-7; 9 positions match TRBD1. V lost 5 bases to trimming and J lost 5 bases; unmatched junction nucleotides: 7. Germline CDR1 KGHSH, CDR2 LQKENI. This CDR3 region has 14 residues. As DNA, the CDR3 is TGTGCCAGCTCAGTCGGGACAGGGTTCCACGAGCAGTACTTC. This gives the protein CASSVGTGFHEQYF.

This clone was seen a single time. The chain links TRBV28 to TRBJ2-1, with 9 bases identical to TRBD2. Trimming removed 6 bases from V and 3 bases from J; junction bases left unmatched: 6. The CDR3 consists of 15 residues. Germline lookup yields CDR1 MDHEN and CDR2 SYDVKM. CDR3 sequence (DNA): TGTGCCAGCAGCTATCTAGCGGGGAGCTACAATGAGCAGTTCTTC. It is translated as CASSYLAGSYNEQFF.

CDR3 DNA sequence: TGTGCCAGCAGCCCCCGGGACAGGGGATTGTACGAGCAGTACTTC. It yields the protein CASSPRDRGLYEQYF. The chain uses TRBV11-2 and TRBJ2-7; 10 bases map to TRBD1. CDR3 length: 15 residues. J was trimmed by 4 bases and V by 5 bases; bases with no gene match: 8. The germline gives CDR1 SGHAT, CDR2 FQNNGV. Full variable domain (remainder filled in from reference TRBV11-2 and TRBJ2-7): EAGVAQSPRYKIIEKRQSVAFWCNPISGHATLYWYQQILGQGPKLLIQFQNNGVVDDSQLPKDRFSAERLKGVDSTLKIQPAKLEDSAVYLCASSPRDRGLYEQYFGPGTRLTVT.

This chain connects TRBV7-8 to TRBJ1-1; D possibly corresponds to TRBD1 (6 bases). Trimming removed 5 bases at V and 1 base at J, with 8 bases between. Germline CDR1 reads SGHVS; CDR2 reads FQNEAQ. This CDR3 has 13 amino acids. CDR3 nucleotide sequence: TGTGCCAGCAGCAGGGGACAGAACACTGAAGCTTTCTTT. Translation gives CASSRGQNTEAFF.